This T cell receptor beta chain comes out of a study of T cells in Graves' hyperthyroidism and ophthalmopathy. Disease duration under 2 months; hyperthyroidism patients were aged 18 to 65. Amplified TCR beta CDR3 regions derived from RNA transcripts. HTBI primers were used for first-round RT-PCR of the TCR CDR3. MiXCR was run by TCRdb on the multiplex PCR reads, yielding one entry per CDR3 protein. The sample holds roughly 300,000 distinct CDR3 sequences, less than 30% seen once. Trimming left V 3 bases short and J 7 bases short, with 10 bases between. The CDR3 is made up of 13 amino acids. Many counts were recorded for this clonotype.

The chain couples TRBV12-3 or TRBV12-4 to TRBJ2-4; TRBD2 might be the D (5 bases). This receptor was obtained from a man between 40 and 49 years old with Graves' hyperthyroidism that later progressed to Graves' ophthalmopathy. What was sequenced was blood. For the CDR3, the DNA is TGTGCCAGCAGTTTTGAGGGCCGTAACATTCAGTACTTC. Its translation: CASSFEGRNIQYF.